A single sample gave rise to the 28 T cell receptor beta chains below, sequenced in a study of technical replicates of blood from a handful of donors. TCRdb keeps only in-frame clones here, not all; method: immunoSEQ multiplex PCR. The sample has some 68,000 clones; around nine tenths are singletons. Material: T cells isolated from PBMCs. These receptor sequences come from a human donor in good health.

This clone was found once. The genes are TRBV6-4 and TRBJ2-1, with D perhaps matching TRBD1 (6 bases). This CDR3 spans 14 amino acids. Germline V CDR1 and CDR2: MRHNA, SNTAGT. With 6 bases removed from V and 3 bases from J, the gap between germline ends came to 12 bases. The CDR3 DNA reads TGTGCCAGCAGCCAGGGGCCAGGCTACAATGAGCAGTTCTTC. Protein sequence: CASSQGPGYNEQFF.

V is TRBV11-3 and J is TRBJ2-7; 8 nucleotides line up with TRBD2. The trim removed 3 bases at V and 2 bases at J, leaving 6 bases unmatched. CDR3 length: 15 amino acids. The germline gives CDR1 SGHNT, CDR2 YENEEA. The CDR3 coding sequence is TGTGCCAGCAGCTTGGATACTAGCGGTACCTACGAGCAGTACTTC. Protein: CASSLDTSGTYEQYF.

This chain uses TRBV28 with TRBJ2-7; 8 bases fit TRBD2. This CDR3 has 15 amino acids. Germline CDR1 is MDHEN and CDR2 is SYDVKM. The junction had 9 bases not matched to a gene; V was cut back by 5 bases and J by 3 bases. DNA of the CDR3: TGTGCCAGCAGTCCCGGGACGGGGGGGGACTACGAGCAGTACTTC. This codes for CASSPGTGGDYEQYF.

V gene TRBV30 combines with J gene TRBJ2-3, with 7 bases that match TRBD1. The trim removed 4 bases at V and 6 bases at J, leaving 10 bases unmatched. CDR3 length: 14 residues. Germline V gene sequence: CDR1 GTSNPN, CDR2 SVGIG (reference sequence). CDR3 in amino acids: CAWTPTGYADTQYF. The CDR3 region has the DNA TGTGCCTGGACCCCGACAGGGTACGCTGATACGCAGTATTTT.

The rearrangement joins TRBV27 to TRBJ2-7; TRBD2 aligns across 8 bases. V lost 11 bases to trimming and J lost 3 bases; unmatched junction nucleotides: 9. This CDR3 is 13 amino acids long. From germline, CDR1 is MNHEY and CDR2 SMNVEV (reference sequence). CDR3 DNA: TGTGCCCGCCGAAGTAGCGGGGACTACGAGCAGTACTTC. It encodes CARRSSGDYEQYF.

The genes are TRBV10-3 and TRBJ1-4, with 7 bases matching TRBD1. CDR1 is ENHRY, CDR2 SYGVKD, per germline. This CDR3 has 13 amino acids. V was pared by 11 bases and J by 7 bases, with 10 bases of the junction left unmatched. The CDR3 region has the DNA TGTGCCGCCTCAGGGGGGCTTGGTGAAAAACTGTTTTTT. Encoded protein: CAASGGLGEKLFF.

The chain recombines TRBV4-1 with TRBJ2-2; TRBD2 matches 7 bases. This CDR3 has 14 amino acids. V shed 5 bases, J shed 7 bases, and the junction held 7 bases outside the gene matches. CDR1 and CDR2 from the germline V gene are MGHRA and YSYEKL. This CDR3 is CASSAMGGSGELFF. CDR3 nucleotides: TGCGCCAGCAGCGCAATGGGGGGGAGCGGGGAGCTGTTTTTT.

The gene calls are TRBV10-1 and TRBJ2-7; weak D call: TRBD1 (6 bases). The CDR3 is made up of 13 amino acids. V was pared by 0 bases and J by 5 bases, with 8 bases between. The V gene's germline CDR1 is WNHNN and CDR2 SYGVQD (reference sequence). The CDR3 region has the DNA TGCGCCAGCAGTGAGTCGAACAGGGACGAGCAGTACTTC. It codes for CASSESNRDEQYF.

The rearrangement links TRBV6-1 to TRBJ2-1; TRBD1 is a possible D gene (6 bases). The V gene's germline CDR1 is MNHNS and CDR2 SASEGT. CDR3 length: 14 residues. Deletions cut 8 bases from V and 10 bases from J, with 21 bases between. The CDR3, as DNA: TGTGCCAGCGCCTACCGGGACAAGGCCCTCGAGCAGTTCTTC. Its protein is CASAYRDKALEQFF.

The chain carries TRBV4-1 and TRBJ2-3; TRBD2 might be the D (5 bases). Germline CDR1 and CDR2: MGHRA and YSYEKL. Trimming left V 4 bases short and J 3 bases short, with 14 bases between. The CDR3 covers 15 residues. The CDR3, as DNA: TGCGCCAGCAGCCCGGAGGCCTTCGGGACAGATACGCAGTATTTT. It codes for CASSPEAFGTDTQYF.

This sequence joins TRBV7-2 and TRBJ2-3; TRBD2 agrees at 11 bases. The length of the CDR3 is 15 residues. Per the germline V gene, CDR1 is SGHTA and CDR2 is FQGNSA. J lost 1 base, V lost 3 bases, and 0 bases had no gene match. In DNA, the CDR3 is TGTGCCAGCAGCTTGGGACTAGCGGGCACAGATACGCAGTATTTT. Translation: CASSLGLAGTDTQYF.

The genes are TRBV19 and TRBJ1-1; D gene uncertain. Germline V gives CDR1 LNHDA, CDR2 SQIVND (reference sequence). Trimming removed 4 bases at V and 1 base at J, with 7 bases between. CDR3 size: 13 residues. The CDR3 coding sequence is TGTGCCAGTAGTAAACAGAGGAACACTGAAGCTTTCTTT. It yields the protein CASSKQRNTEAFF.

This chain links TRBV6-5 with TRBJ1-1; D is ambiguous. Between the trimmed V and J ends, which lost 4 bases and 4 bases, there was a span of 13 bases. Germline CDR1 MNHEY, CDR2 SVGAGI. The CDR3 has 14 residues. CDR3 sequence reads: CASSFDITGTEAFF. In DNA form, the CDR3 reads TGTGCCAGCAGTTTTGACATTACTGGCACTGAAGCTTTCTTT.

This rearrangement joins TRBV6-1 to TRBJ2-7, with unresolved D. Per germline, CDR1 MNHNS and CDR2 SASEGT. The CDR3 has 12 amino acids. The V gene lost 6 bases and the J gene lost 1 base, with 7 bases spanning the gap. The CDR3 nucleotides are TGTGCCAGCAGCTGGAGATCCTACGAGCAGTACTTC. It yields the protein CASSWRSYEQYF.

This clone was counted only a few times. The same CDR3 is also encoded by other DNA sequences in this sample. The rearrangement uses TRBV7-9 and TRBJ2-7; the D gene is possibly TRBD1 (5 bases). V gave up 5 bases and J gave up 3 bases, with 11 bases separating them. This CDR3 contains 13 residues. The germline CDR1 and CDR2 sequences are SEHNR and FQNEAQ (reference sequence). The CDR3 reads CASSRREDYEQYF. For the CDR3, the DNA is TGTGCCAGCAGCCGCAGGGAAGACTACGAGCAGTACTTC. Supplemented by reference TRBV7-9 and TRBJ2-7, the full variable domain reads DTGVSQNPRHKITKRGQNVTFRCDPISEHNRLYWYRQTLGQGPEFLTYFQNEAQLEKSRLLSDRFSAERPKGSFSTLEIQRTEQGDSAMYLCASSRREDYEQYFGPGTRLTVT.

The DNA for the CDR3 is TGTGCCAGCAGCTTAATCAAGAACACTGAAGCTTTCTTT. Translation gives CASSLIKNTEAFF. The chain joins TRBV7-3 to TRBJ1-1; D is unresolved. Per the germline V gene, CDR1 is SGHTA and CDR2 is FQGTGA. The ends were cut back, 1 base at V and 1 base at J, with 4 bases in the middle. CDR3 length equals 13 residues.

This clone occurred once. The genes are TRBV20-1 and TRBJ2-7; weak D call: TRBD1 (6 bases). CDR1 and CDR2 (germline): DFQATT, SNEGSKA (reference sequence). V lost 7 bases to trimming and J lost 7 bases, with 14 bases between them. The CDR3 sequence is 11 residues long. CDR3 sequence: CSVSFQGEQYF. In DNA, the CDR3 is TGCAGTGTGAGTTTCCAGGGGGAGCAGTACTTC.

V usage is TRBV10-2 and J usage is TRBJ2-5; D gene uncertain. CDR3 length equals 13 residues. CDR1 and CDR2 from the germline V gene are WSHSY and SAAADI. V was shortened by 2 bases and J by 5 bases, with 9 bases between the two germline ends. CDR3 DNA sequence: TGCGCCAGCAGTGAGATGGTAGCTGAGACCCAGTACTTC. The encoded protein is CASSEMVAETQYF.

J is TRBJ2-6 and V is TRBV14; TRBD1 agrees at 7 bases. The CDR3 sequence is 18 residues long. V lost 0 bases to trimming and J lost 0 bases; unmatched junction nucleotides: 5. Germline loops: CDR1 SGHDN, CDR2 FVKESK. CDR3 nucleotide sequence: TGTGCCAGCAGCCAAGATTGGACAGGTTACTCTGGGGCCAACGTCCTGACTTTC. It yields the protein CASSQDWTGYSGANVLTF.

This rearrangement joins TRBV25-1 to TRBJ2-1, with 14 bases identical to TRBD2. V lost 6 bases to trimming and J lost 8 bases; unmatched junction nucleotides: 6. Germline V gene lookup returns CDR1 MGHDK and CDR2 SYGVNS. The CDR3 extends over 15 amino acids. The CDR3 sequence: CASSAGTSGSHEQFF. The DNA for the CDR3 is TGTGCCAGCAGCGCCGGGACTAGCGGGAGTCATGAGCAGTTCTTC.

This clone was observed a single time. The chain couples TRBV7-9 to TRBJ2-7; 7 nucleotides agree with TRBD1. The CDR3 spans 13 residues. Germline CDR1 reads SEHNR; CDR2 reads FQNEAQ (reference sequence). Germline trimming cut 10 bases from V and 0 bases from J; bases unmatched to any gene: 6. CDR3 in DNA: TGTGCCATTCCAGGGGGAAGCTCCTACGAGCAGTACTTC. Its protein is CAIPGGSSYEQYF.

The DNA for the CDR3 is TGTGCCAGCAGCGGCGGATCGAACACCGGGGAGCTGTTTTTT. Protein product: CASSGGSNTGELFF. The V and J genes are TRBV9 and TRBJ2-2; D gene ambiguous. Germline V gene data show CDR1 as SGDLS and CDR2 as YYNGEE. The ends were cut back, 3 bases at V and 0 bases at J, with 6 bases in the middle. The CDR3 contains 14 residues.

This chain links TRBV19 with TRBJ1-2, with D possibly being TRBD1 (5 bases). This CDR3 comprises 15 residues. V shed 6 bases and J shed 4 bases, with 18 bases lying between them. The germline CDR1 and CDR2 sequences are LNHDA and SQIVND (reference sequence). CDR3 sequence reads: CASSSLRRGGYGYTF. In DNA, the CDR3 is TGTGCCAGTAGCAGCCTTCGACGGGGGGGCTATGGCTACACCTTC.

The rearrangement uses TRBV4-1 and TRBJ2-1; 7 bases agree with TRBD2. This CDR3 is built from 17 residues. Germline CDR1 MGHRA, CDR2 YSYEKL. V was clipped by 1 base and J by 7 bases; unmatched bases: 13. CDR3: CASSQVSVREVRNEQFF. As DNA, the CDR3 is TGCGCCAGCAGCCAAGTCTCGGTTCGGGAGGTCCGGAATGAGCAGTTCTTC.

The CDR3 nucleotides are TGTGCCAGCAAAGGCAGCAGGGTAAATAGCAATCAGCCCCAGCATTTT. This sequence encodes CASKGSRVNSNQPQHF. This chain connects TRBV27 to TRBJ1-5; maybe TRBD1 (5 bases). The CDR3 runs to 16 residues. Germline assignment: CDR1 MNHEY and CDR2 SMNVEV (reference sequence). Trimming pared 7 bases from V and 0 bases from J, leaving 16 bases between.

In DNA form, the CDR3 reads TGCGCCAGCAGTTCTACAGGATCTAGAAACACCATATATTTT. Residues: CASSSTGSRNTIYF. This sequence joins TRBV5-1 and TRBJ1-3; perhaps TRBD1 as D (5 bases). V lost 5 bases and J 5 bases, leaving 14 bases between the germline ends. Per germline, CDR1 SGHRS and CDR2 YFSETQ. This CDR3 is 14 amino acids long.

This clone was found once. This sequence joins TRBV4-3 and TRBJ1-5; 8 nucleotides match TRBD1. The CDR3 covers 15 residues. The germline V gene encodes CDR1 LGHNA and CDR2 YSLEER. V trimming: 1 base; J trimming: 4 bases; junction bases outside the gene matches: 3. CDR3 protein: CASSQGRQGNQPQHF. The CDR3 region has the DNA TGCGCCAGCAGCCAAGGACGACAGGGGAATCAGCCCCAGCATTTT.

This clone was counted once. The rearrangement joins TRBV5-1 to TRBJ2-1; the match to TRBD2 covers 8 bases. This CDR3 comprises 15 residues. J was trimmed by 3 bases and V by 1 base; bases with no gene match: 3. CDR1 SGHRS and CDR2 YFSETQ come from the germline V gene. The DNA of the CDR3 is TGCGCCAGCAGCTTGAGTCTAGCGGGCTACAATGAGCAGTTCTTC. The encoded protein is CASSLSLAGYNEQFF.